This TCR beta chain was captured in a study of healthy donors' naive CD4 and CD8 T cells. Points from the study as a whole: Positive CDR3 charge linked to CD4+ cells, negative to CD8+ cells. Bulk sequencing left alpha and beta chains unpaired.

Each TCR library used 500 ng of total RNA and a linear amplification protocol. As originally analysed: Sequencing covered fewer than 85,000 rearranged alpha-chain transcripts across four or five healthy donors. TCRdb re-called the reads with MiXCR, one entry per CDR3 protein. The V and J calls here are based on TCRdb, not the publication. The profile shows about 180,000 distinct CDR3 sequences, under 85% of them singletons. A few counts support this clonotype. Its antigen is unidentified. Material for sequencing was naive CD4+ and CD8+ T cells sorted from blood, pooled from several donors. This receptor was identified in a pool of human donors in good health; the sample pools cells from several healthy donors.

The CDR3 region is CASSDAGNTEAFF. CDR3 DNA sequence: TGTGCCAGCAGTGATGCGGGGAACACTGAAGCTTTCTTT. The chain employs TRBV6-6 and TRBJ1-1; D is unresolved. The CDR3 consists of 13 residues. Trimming pared 5 bases from V and 1 base from J, leaving 8 bases between. CDR1 MNHNY and CDR2 SVGAGI come from the germline V gene (reference sequence).